These T cell receptor beta chains were read from a single sample in a study of blood T cell repertoires in COVID-19. Using immunoSEQ multiplex PCR, the repertoire was profiled, and TCRdb retains in-frame clones only, with some absent. The sample yields around 68,000 clones, 75% to 85% seen once. Material for sequencing was peripheral blood. The receptors were gathered from a human donor in a cohort sampled during active COVID-19. Both conserved end residues are part of each CDR3. The D gene is left open where the match is weak. Clone size is given for some rows only: seen once, a few or many times, or a class if the clone is expanded.

J,V,size,D,CDR3,DNA
TRBJ2-2,TRBV19,NA,NA,CASRWGGPTNTGELFF,TGTGCCAGTAGGTGGGGGGGGCCGACGAACACCGGGGAGCTGTTTTTT
TRBJ2-2,TRBV6-4,NA,NA,CASSDSRVGVTGELFF,TGTGCCAGCAGTGACTCGAGGGTAGGCGTAACCGGGGAGCTGTTTTTT
TRBJ2-3,TRBV27,NA,TRBD2,CASRGSSGHTDTQYF,TGTGCCAGCAGGGGGTCTAGCGGACACACAGATACGCAGTATTTT
TRBJ1-6,TRBV18,NA,NA,CASSPRQNNSPLHF,TGTGCCAGCTCACCACGACAGAATAATTCACCCCTCCACTTT
TRBJ1-3,TRBV2,NA,NA,CASSVLARPNSGNTIYF,TGTGCCAGCAGTGTGTTGGCCCGTCCAAACTCTGGAAACACCATATATTTT
TRBJ1-1,TRBV2,few,NA,CASSGSEGGTEAFF,TGTGCCAGCAGTGGATCTGAGGGCGGCACTGAAGCTTTCTTT
TRBJ2-7,TRBV10-2,NA,TRBD2,CASSESRIGEGWYEQYF,TGCGCCAGCAGTGAGTCGAGGATTGGGGAGGGATGGTACGAGCAGTACTTC
TRBJ1-2,TRBV5-4,NA,NA,CASSLAGGARGYTF,TGTGCCAGCAGCTTGGCTGGGGGGGCGCGGGGCTACACCTTC
TRBJ2-2,TRBV7-6,NA,NA,CASSQGPDTPNTGELFF,TGTGCCAGCAGCCAAGGCCCCGACACTCCGAACACCGGGGAGCTGTTTTTT
TRBJ2-3,TRBV19,few,TRBD2,CASSSFTSGGTDTQYF,TGTGCCAGTAGTTCCTTCACTAGCGGGGGCACAGATACGCAGTATTTT
TRBJ1-6,TRBV7-6,NA,NA,CASSPRGYNSPLHF,TGTGCCAGCAGCCCCCGAGGATATAATTCACCCCTCCACTTT
TRBJ1-3,TRBV28,NA,NA,CASSFVGGASGNTIYF,TGTGCCAGCAGTTTTGTGGGAGGGGCCTCTGGAAACACCATATATTTT
TRBJ1-2,TRBV23-1,NA,NA,CASSQSAGIYGYTF,TGCGCCAGCAGTCAATCGGCAGGAATCTATGGCTACACCTTC
TRBJ1-5,TRBV14,many,TRBD1,CASSRGRGMPQHF,TGTGCCAGCTCCAGGGGGCGGGGGATGCCCCAGCATTTT
TRBJ2-3,TRBV5-8,once,NA,CASSLVVGQVDTQYF,TGTGCCAGCAGCTTGGTTGTGGGGCAGGTAGATACGCAGTATTTT
TRBJ1-5,TRBV10-3,NA,NA,CAISPTQGVSNQPQHF,TGTGCCATCAGTCCCACCCAAGGGGTTAGCAATCAGCCCCAGCATTTT
TRBJ1-1,TRBV14,NA,NA,CASSQLPGARNTEAFF,TGTGCCAGCAGTCAACTCCCGGGTGCTAGGAACACTGAAGCTTTCTTT
TRBJ1-3,TRBV7-7,once,NA,CASSFRLGSGNTIYF,TGTGCCAGCAGCTTTAGACTCGGCTCTGGAAACACCATATATTTT
TRBJ1-2,TRBV15,NA,NA,CATSIGVSYTF,TGTGCCACCAGCATAGGGGTTAGCTACACCTTC
TRBJ1-6,TRBV28,NA,NA,CASSPPGDDYNSPLHF,TGTGCCAGCAGTCCCCCAGGTGACGATTATAATTCACCCCTCCACTTT
TRBJ2-2,TRBV15,few,NA,CATSRDLGMLFTGELFF,TGTGCCACCAGCAGAGATCTCGGGATGCTTTTCACCGGGGAGCTGTTTTTT
TRBJ1-6,TRBV28,NA,NA,CASSFLARIGPLHF,TGTGCCAGCAGTTTTCTCGCCCGTATCGGACCCCTCCACTTT
TRBJ1-1,TRBV10-3,few,TRBD1,CAIRISGTGGGTEAFF,TGTGCCATCAGGATTTCCGGGACAGGGGGGGGCACTGAAGCTTTCTTT
TRBJ1-2,TRBV7-2,many,NA,CASSLAIGSHGYTF,TGTGCCAGCAGCTTAGCGATCGGGTCGCATGGCTACACCTTC
TRBJ1-5,TRBV21-1,NA,NA,CASSTHLPDRDQPQHF,TGTGCCAGCAGCACCCATCTACCGGACAGGGATCAGCCCCAGCATTTT
TRBJ1-5,TRBV19,NA,NA,CATRGREFSNQPQHF,TGTGCCACAAGGGGTCGGGAGTTTTCTAATCAGCCCCAGCATTTT
TRBJ1-1,TRBV7-6,NA,NA,CASSNGLGTEAFF,TGTGCCAGCAGCAATGGGCTGGGCACTGAAGCTTTCTTT
TRBJ2-2,TRBV5-1,once,TRBD2,CASSVSGGPTGELFF,TGCGCCAGCAGCGTTAGCGGGGGGCCCACCGGGGAGCTGTTTTTT
TRBJ2-3,TRBV6-5,NA,NA,CASSRQRNTDTQYF,TGTGCCAGCAGTCGGCAGAGGAACACAGATACGCAGTATTTT
TRBJ2-7,TRBV7-9,NA,NA,CASSLGGEFSEQYF,TGTGCCAGCAGCTTAGGGGGCGAATTTTCCGAGCAGTACTTC
TRBJ2-1,TRBV24-1,NA,TRBD2,CATSDLNWRGVREQFF,TGTGCCACCAGTGACCTGAATTGGCGGGGGGTAAGGGAGCAGTTCTTC
TRBJ1-2,TRBV2,NA,TRBD1,CASIRIRDRGHGYTF,TGTGCCAGCATACGGATCCGGGACAGGGGCCATGGCTACACCTTC
TRBJ2-4,TRBV7-2,few,TRBD2,CASSAPPSGGASAKNIQYF,TGTGCCAGCAGCGCTCCGCCTAGCGGGGGGGCATCGGCCAAAAACATTCAGTACTTC
TRBJ2-1,TRBV29-1,NA,TRBD2,CSVALAGAYNEQFF,TGCAGCGTTGCCCTAGCGGGGGCCTACAATGAGCAGTTCTTC
TRBJ1-1,TRBV6-1,NA,TRBD1,CASSERGHTEAFF,TGTGCCAGCAGTGAAAGGGGGCATACTGAAGCTTTCTTT
TRBJ2-3,TRBV5-1,NA,TRBD1,CASSAGQGGGDTQYF,TGCGCCAGCAGCGCGGGACAGGGGGGTGGGGATACGCAGTATTTT
TRBJ1-5,TRBV7-9,NA,NA,CASSPTEGQGHQPQHF,TGTGCCAGCAGCCCTACAGAGGGGCAGGGGCATCAGCCCCAGCATTTT
TRBJ2-1,TRBV7-2,NA,NA,CASRPRAGIYNEQFF,TGTGCCAGCAGACCAAGGGCGGGGATATACAATGAGCAGTTCTTC
TRBJ1-4,TRBV6-6,NA,TRBD1,CASSYRGHEKLFF,TGTGCCAGCAGTTACAGGGGGCATGAAAAACTGTTTTTT
TRBJ1-3,TRBV12-3/TRBV12-4,NA,NA,CASSPSSGNTIYF,TGTGCCAGCAGCCCGAGCTCTGGAAACACCATATATTTT
TRBJ1-2,TRBV28,few,TRBD1,CASRLEDRGYGYTF,TGTGCCAGCAGACTCGAGGACAGGGGCTATGGCTACACCTTC
TRBJ1-1,TRBV19,NA,NA,CASTPLGDTEAFF,TGTGCCAGTACCCCCCTCGGTGACACTGAAGCTTTCTTT